These T cell receptor beta chains were read from a single sample in a study of T cells after posttransplantation cyclophosphamide. Here immunoSEQ multiplex PCR was the method, and the copy in TCRdb shows in-frame clones only, minus some. The sample has about 5,900 clones, 1.5% to 2% seen once. The sample was PBMCs, taken almost 250 days after a stem cell transplant with posttransplant cyclophosphamide. The source is a male patient aged 25-45 years who received an allogeneic stem cell transplant from a related donor, was CMV-positive, and had no GVHD. The graft donor may account for some of the T cells. CDR3s include the opening cysteine and the closing phenylalanine or tryptophan. Each record gives: V gene, D gene, J gene, clone size, CDR3 protein, CDR3 DNA. A D gene is named only where the DNA matches it firmly. Size is omitted from some rows. Given values are once, few, many or a class for expanded clones.

TRBV9,TRBD2,TRBJ2-1,few,CASNTGGYNEQFF,TGTGCCAGCAACACGGGGGGATACAATGAGCAGTTCTTC
TRBV7-3,NA,TRBJ2-2,few,CASSPLLVSAGELFF,TGTGCCAGCAGCCCTCTTTTGGTTTCGGCCGGGGAGCTGTTTTTT
TRBV7-2,NA,TRBJ2-5,NA,CASSIQGSRETQYF,TGTGCCAGCAGCATCCAGGGGAGTCGAGAGACCCAGTACTTC
TRBV7-3,TRBD2,TRBJ2-2,few,CASSFLAGGTGELFF,TGTGCCAGCAGCTTTTTAGCGGGAGGCACCGGGGAGCTGTTTTTT
TRBV19,NA,TRBJ2-7,NA,CASSIEGSLTGREQYF,TGTGCCAGTAGTATTGAAGGGAGTTTGACGGGTCGCGAGCAGTACTTC
TRBV10-2,NA,TRBJ2-7,few,CASSLVGSYEQYF,TGCGCCAGCAGTCTAGTTGGTTCCTACGAGCAGTACTTC
TRBV19,NA,TRBJ1-2,medium-sized,CASSPGTTGGYTF,TGTGCCAGTAGTCCCGGGACAACTGGAGGCTACACCTTC
TRBV11-2,TRBD1,TRBJ2-7,few,CASSLAQGAYEQYF,TGTGCCAGCAGCTTAGCTCAGGGGGCTTACGAGCAGTACTTC
TRBV27,NA,TRBJ1-4,few,CASSSLATNEKLFF,TGTGCCAGCAGCTCCCTAGCAACTAATGAAAAACTGTTTTTT
TRBV18,NA,TRBJ2-1,few,CASSPDSNYNEQFF,TGTGCCAGCTCACCCGACAGTAACTACAATGAGCAGTTCTTC
TRBV27,NA,TRBJ2-7,NA,CASSYQRSYEQYF,TGTGCCAGCAGTTACCAGAGGTCCTACGAGCAGTACTTC
TRBV18,TRBD2,TRBJ2-5,few,CASPPMLAGFQETQYF,TGTGCCAGCCCACCAATGCTAGCGGGGTTCCAAGAGACCCAGTACTTC
TRBV7-2,NA,TRBJ2-5,NA,CASSLAGAGETQYF,TGTGCCAGCAGCTTAGCGGGAGCGGGAGAGACCCAGTACTTC
TRBV18,NA,TRBJ2-3,few,CASSRPGRTDTQYF,TGTGCCAGCTCACGGCCAGGTCGCACAGATACGCAGTATTTT
TRBV5-8,NA,TRBJ2-7,few,CASSLVGGTYEQYF,TGTGCCAGCAGCTTGGTGGGAGGAACCTACGAGCAGTACTTC
TRBV25-1,TRBD1,TRBJ1-1,few,CASTRQGGTTEAFF,TGTGCCAGCACCAGACAGGGGGGGACAACTGAAGCTTTCTTT
TRBV7-9,NA,TRBJ1-5,few,CASRDGGSQPQHF,TGTGCCAGCAGAGACGGGGGAAGCCAGCCCCAGCATTTT
TRBV7-6,TRBD1,TRBJ2-2,few,CASSTGQTNTGELFF,TGTGCCAGCAGTACGGGACAGACGAACACCGGGGAGCTGTTTTTT
TRBV28,TRBD1,TRBJ1-2,NA,CASSWQTKGAGYGYTF,TGTGCCAGCAGTTGGCAGACCAAGGGGGCGGGCTATGGCTACACCTTC
TRBV7-2,NA,TRBJ2-7,few,CASSLATHSYEQYF,TGTGCCAGCAGCTTAGCGACTCACTCCTACGAGCAGTACTTC
TRBV18,TRBD1,TRBJ1-2,NA,CASSPTTGGGGYTF,TGTGCCAGCTCACCAACGACAGGGGGCGGTGGCTACACCTTC
TRBV5-1,TRBD1,TRBJ1-6,NA,CASSLRQQGIPLGSPLHF,TGCGCCAGCAGCTTGAGGCAACAGGGGATTCCGTTGGGTTCACCCCTCCACTTT
TRBV9,TRBD2,TRBJ2-1,few,CASSVGLAGGDKQFF,TGTGCCAGCAGCGTAGGTCTAGCGGGGGGTGACAAGCAGTTCTTC
TRBV23-1,NA,TRBJ1-1,NA,CARNRTAEAFF,TGCGCCAGAAATAGGACAGCTGAAGCTTTCTTT
TRBV5-1,TRBD1,TRBJ2-2,few,CASSLLGQGNRELFF,TGCGCCAGCAGCTTACTGGGACAGGGCAACAGGGAGCTGTTTTTT
TRBV30,NA,TRBJ1-5,NA,CAWSPGGGQPQHF,TGTGCCTGGAGTCCGGGGGGTGGGCAGCCCCAGCATTTT
TRBV4-2,TRBD2,TRBJ2-7,few,CASSQDEMSGTLSYEQYF,TGTGCCAGCAGCCAAGATGAAATGAGCGGGACTTTATCCTACGAGCAGTACTTC
TRBV28,NA,TRBJ2-1,few,CASTFLSEQFF,TGTGCCAGCACCTTCCTTAGTGAGCAGTTCTTC
TRBV7-9,NA,TRBJ2-2,few,CASRQGSNTGELFF,TGTGCCAGCAGACAGGGTTCGAACACCGGGGAGCTGTTTTTT